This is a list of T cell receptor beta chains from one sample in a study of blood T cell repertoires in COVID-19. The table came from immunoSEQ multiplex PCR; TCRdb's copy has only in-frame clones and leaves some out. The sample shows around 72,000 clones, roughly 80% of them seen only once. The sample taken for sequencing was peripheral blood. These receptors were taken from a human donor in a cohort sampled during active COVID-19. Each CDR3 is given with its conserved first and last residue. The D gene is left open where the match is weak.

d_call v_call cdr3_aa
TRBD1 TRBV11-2 CASSLVWDRDYEQYF
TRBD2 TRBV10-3 CAIRPTSGGRLTDTQYF
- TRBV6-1 CASSDVASYEQYF
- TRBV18 CASSPPVGTLGEKLFF
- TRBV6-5 CASSARTASYEQYF
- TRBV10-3 CAISESMIGRDTQYF
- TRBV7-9 CASSSDTYEQYF
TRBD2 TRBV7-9 CASSLGTSGGADLYEQYF
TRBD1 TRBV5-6 CASSSPVGTGGLDGYTF
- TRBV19 CDATGDSYEQYF
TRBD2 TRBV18 CASSLLAGGLKEETQYF
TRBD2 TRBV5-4 CASSVGLAGGPYTQYF
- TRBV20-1 CSIDPDTQYF
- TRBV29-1 CSVGGLNTGELFF
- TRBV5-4 CASSLDSMNTEAFF
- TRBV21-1 CARKKEVCGYTF
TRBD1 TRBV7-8 CASSSRWDRGYTF
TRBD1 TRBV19 CASTPGQGSWEQYF
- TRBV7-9 CASSLQGTNTGELFF
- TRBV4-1 CASSLSEEGNYGYTF
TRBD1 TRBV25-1 CASSLRQGAMTDTQYF
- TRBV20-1 CSALRGTEAFF
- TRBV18 CASSPDTRTDTQYF
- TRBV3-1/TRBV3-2 CASSQTGLGETQYF
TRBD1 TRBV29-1 CSAGTGNSNQPQHF
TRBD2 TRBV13 CASSTGLAGWYEQYF
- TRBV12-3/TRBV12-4 CASSFNQNSPLHF
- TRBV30 CAWSGVLLNTEAFF
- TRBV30 CAWSAPRGITEAFF
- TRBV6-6 CASRGTQGNQPQHF
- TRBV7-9 CASSPTGNYGYTF
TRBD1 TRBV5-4 CASSFQGAAEAFF
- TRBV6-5 CASSLTGNSNQPQHF
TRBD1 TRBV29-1 CSVGTGLNTEAFF
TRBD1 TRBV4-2 CASSQTTGVVEQYF
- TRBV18 CASSPDINYGYTF
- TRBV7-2 CASSLGARTEAFF
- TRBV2 CASSLPGSGGSPLHF
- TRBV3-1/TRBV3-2 CASSHTGETQYF
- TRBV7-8 CASSPRYNQPQHF
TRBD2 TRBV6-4 CASSIGLAGHTQYF
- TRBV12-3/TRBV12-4 CASSLIALETQYF
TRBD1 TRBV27 CASSFISFGTVNQPQHF
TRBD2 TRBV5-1 CASSLSERGTYQETQYF
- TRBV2 CASSEEYQGEAFF
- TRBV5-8 CASSLLRSYEQYF
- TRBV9 CASSALQGDTQYF
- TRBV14 CASSLRTFQFF
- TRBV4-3 CASSQAVGPDTQYF
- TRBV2 CATGRGYNSPLHF
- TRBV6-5 CASSYSPSRGHEQYF